The TCR beta chain under discussion was sequenced for a study of beta chain features in type 1 diabetes. Whole-study findings and limits: Unsettled here was the matter of whether HLA type influences TCRB rearrangement. TCRB CDR3s were moderately but significantly shorter in Type 1 diabetes patients in all four CD4+ subsets. Cells that show high TCR expression could be over-represented by cDNA sequencing.

Trimming shortened V by 1 base and J by 2 bases, and 8 bases separated the two germline ends. CDR1 and CDR2 (germline): SEHNR, FQNEAQ (reference sequence). The CDR3 runs to 14 residues. The sample holds a few counts of this clone. Its antigen is unknown. Every bit of the isolated RNA underwent reverse transcription, so sequencing read expressed TCRB transcripts. The protocol was immunoSEQ multiplex PCR, while the TCRdb copy is restricted to in-frame clones and leaves out a portion. The table includes roughly 150,000 clones, roughly 9% detected once. The chain combines TRBV7-9 with TRBJ2-5; D remains unclear. This sequence originates from a woman in her 30s with type 1 diabetes. The sequencing input was central memory CD4+ T cells from blood. The CDR3 sequence: CASSLVPEQETQYF. As DNA, the CDR3 is TGTGCCAGCAGCTTAGTTCCAGAACAAGAGACCCAGTACTTC.